Listed here are 28 T cell receptor beta chains from one sample, sequenced in a study of CD8 T cells in Susac syndrome. Random hexamers were used to reverse transcribe an amount of about 0.5 to 1 ug RNA. One entry per CDR3 protein results from TCRdb running MiXCR on the immunoSEQ multiplex PCR reads. The sample includes about 140,000 distinct CDR3 sequences, about 95% of them seen just once. Specimen: CD4+ T cells from PBMCs. Receptor source: a human donor with multiple sclerosis.

The CDR3: CASSRRRGSTDTQYF. CDR3 sequence (DNA): TGTGCCAGCAGCCGACGGCGGGGGAGCACAGATACGCAGTATTTT. The chain uses TRBV7-2 and TRBJ2-3, with 7 positions matching TRBD2. Germline CDR1 SGHTA, CDR2 FQGNSA. V dropped 5 bases and J dropped 0; count of bases not matched to a gene: 5. CDR3 length equals 15 residues.

V is TRBV24-1 and J is TRBJ2-1; D uncertain. The CDR3 runs to 13 residues. Trimming took 0 bases from V and 6 from J, leaving 5 bases between them. The germline V gene has CDR1 KGHDR and CDR2 SFDVKD. The chain's CDR3 is CATSDLRSNEQFF. CDR3 DNA sequence: TGTGCCACCAGTGATTTGAGGAGCAATGAGCAGTTCTTC.

This clonotype appeared once. This chain joins TRBV7-8 and TRBJ1-1; TRBD1 agrees at 7 bases. The length of the CDR3 is 21 residues. J was trimmed by 1 base and V by 1 base; bases with no gene match: 21. Germline V gives CDR1 SGHVS, CDR2 FQNEAQ. CDR3 protein: CASSLGLHRDRRYVENTEAFF. The CDR3 DNA sequence: TGTGCCAGCAGCTTAGGTCTACATAGGGACAGACGGTATGTCGAGAACACTGAAGCTTTCTTT.

The chain is built from TRBV29-1 and TRBJ2-7, with 8 nucleotides matching TRBD2. CDR3 length equals 14 residues. The ends lost 7 bases at V and 2 bases at J; junction bases unmatched: 10. Germline loops: CDR1 SQVTM, CDR2 ANQGSEA. The DNA for the CDR3 is TGCAGCGCCACCACGGGAGGGAAAACCTACGAGCAGTACTTC. It is translated as CSATTGGKTYEQYF.

V usage is TRBV9 and J usage is TRBJ2-7; TRBD2 matches 8 bases. The germline gives CDR1 SGDLS, CDR2 YYNGEE. The CDR3 has 19 amino acids. V lost 4 bases and J lost 0; bases outside the gene matches: 18. The CDR3 region is CASSPTGRGAQFVSYEQYF. CDR3 DNA sequence: TGTGCCAGCAGCCCGACTGGGCGGGGGGCCCAATTCGTCTCCTACGAGCAGTACTTC.

The rearrangement uses TRBV7-2 and TRBJ2-7, with TRBD1 matching 7 bases. V gave up 0 bases and J gave up 3 bases; unmatched junction bases: 5. CDR1 SGHTA and CDR2 FQGNSA come from the germline V gene. CDR3 length: 15 residues. CDR3 sequence reads: CASSLAPTGIYEQYF. The CDR3 DNA is TGTGCCAGCAGCTTAGCCCCGACAGGGATCTACGAGCAGTACTTC.

The J gene is TRBJ2-7, the V gene TRBV5-6; D is possibly TRBD2 (5 bases). Germline V gene sequence: CDR1 SGHDT, CDR2 YYEEEE. The CDR3 is made up of 12 amino acids. Between the trimmed V and J ends, which lost 4 bases and 6 bases, there was a span of 11 bases. The CDR3 DNA is TGTGCCAGCAGCCCCGGGGTTACCGAGCAGTACTTC. It specifies CASSPGVTEQYF.

This rearrangement joins TRBV9 to TRBJ1-2; 8 bases are a match to TRBD1. CDR1 is SGDLS, CDR2 YYNGEE, per germline. The junction had 3 bases not matched to a gene; V was cut back by 4 bases and J by 4 bases. There are 13 residues in the CDR3. CDR3: CASSPGQVYGYTF. The CDR3 region has the DNA TGTGCCAGCAGCCCGGGACAGGTCTATGGCTACACCTTC.

V is TRBV4-3 and J is TRBJ2-1; TRBD1 agrees at 7 bases. V shed 1 base and J 7 bases; nucleotides not matched to a gene: 7. CDR1 LGHNA and CDR2 YSLEER come from the germline V gene. The CDR3 loop spans 15 amino acids. The DNA of the CDR3 is TGCGCCAGCAGCCAAGGGGCCCCAGGGGGTAATGAGCAGTTCTTC. This codes for CASSQGAPGGNEQFF.

The chain uses TRBV5-6 and TRBJ1-6; 7 bases fit TRBD1. This CDR3 is 14 amino acids long. Germline trimming cut 3 bases from V and 8 bases from J; bases unmatched to any gene: 5. Germline V gene lookup returns CDR1 SGHDT and CDR2 YYEEEE. The DNA of the CDR3 is TGTGCCAGCAGCTCGACAGGGCGGGATTCACCCCTCCACTTT. It encodes CASSSTGRDSPLHF. The full variable domain, its missing parts supplied by reference TRBV5-6 and TRBJ1-6, is DAGVTQSPTHLIKTRGQQVTLRCSPKSGHDTVSWYQQALGQGPQFIFQYYEEEERQRGNFPDRFSGHQFPNYSSELNVNALLLGDSALYLCASSSTGRDSPLHFGNGTRLTVT.

The chain links TRBV19 to TRBJ1-2; 8 nucleotides align to TRBD1. Trimming cost V 5 bases and J 5 bases; bases outside gene matches: 4. Germline CDR1 LNHDA, CDR2 SQIVND (reference sequence). The CDR3 covers 13 residues. CDR3 sequence (DNA): TGTGCCAGTAGTGCCCGGACAGGGTATGGCTACACCTTC. Its protein is CASSARTGYGYTF.

The table lists this clonotype with a few counts. V usage is TRBV6-5 and J usage is TRBJ1-2; D is ambiguous. The germline gives CDR1 MNHEY, CDR2 SVGAGI. The CDR3 is 13 residues long. V lost 4 bases to trimming and J lost 5 bases, with 11 bases between them. The CDR3 protein is CASSSSTAYGYTF. The CDR3 DNA sequence: TGTGCCAGCAGTTCATCGACTGCGTATGGCTACACCTTC.

V gene TRBV15 combines with J gene TRBJ1-1; no definite D call. The V gene lost 1 base and the J gene lost 4 bases, with 16 bases spanning the gap. There are 16 residues in the CDR3. Germline assignment: CDR1 LNHNV and CDR2 YYDKDF (reference sequence). CDR3 nucleotide sequence: TGTGCCACCAGCAGAGTGGGGTCCGGGGAGGGCACTGAAGCTTTCTTT. It specifies CATSRVGSGEGTEAFF.

The rearrangement uses TRBV5-4 and TRBJ2-5; D perhaps matches TRBD1 (5 bases). The CDR3 runs 15 residues. V lost 2 bases to trimming and J lost 1 base, with 12 bases between them. The germline V gene has CDR1 SGHNT and CDR2 YYREEE (reference sequence). The CDR3 DNA reads TGTGCCAGCAGCTTCGATCGTGGGGCCCAAGAGACCCAGTACTTC. The encoded protein is CASSFDRGAQETQYF.

V usage is TRBV3-1 and J usage is TRBJ1-5; TRBD1 is a possible D gene (5 bases). V lost 1 base and J lost 6, with 10 bases in between. The CDR3 runs to 14 residues. Germline V CDR1 and CDR2: LGHDT, YNNKEL (reference sequence). The CDR3 bases are TGTGCCAGCAGCCAAGTTCAGGGTATTCAGCCCCAGCATTTT. Translating it yields CASSQVQGIQPQHF.

This chain links TRBV18 with TRBJ2-7; 7 positions match TRBD2. The germline V gene has CDR1 KGHSH and CDR2 LQKENI. Germline trimming cut 6 bases from V and 9 bases from J; bases unmatched to any gene: 17. CDR3 length: 15 amino acids. CDR3 in amino acids: CASSPRGTAHRVQYF. DNA for the CDR3: TGTGCCAGCTCTCCGCGGGGGACTGCGCACCGCGTGCAGTACTTC.

The chain has TRBV19 and TRBJ2-6; TRBD1 is a possible D gene (6 bases). The CDR3 is made up of 15 amino acids. Trimming pared 5 bases from V and 0 bases from J, leaving 8 bases between. Germline assignment: CDR1 LNHDA and CDR2 SQIVND (reference sequence). This CDR3 reads CASSGQSSGANVLTF. The CDR3, as DNA: TGTGCCAGTAGTGGACAGTCCTCTGGGGCCAACGTCCTGACTTTC. The complete variable domain, with remaining parts taken from reference TRBV19 and TRBJ2-6, reads DGGITQSPKYLFRKEGQNVTLSCEQNLNHDAMYWYRQDPGQGLRLIYYSQIVNDFQKGDIAEGYSVSREKKESFPLTVTSAQKNPTAFYLCASSGQSSGANVLTFGAGSRLTVL.

This chain uses TRBV7-8 with TRBJ2-6; D uncertain. The V and J ends lost 4 bases and 0 bases respectively, with 19 bases between them. Germline-derived CDR1 and CDR2 are SGHVS and FQNEAQ. The CDR3 covers 19 residues. CDR3 DNA sequence: TGTGCCAGCAGCTCTAGGACCTTAGTAACCCTCTCTGGGGCCAACGTCCTGACTTTC. This encodes CASSSRTLVTLSGANVLTF.

The J gene is TRBJ1-2, the V gene TRBV28; D remains unclear. CDR1 MDHEN and CDR2 SYDVKM come from the germline V gene. V was shortened by 1 base and J by 1 base, with 7 bases between the two germline ends. The CDR3 length is 14 residues. The chain's CDR3 is CASSLSQVNYGYTF. CDR3 sequence (DNA): TGTGCCAGCAGTTTATCCCAGGTTAACTATGGCTACACCTTC.

The V call is TRBV18, the J call TRBJ2-7; possible D gene TRBD2, 5 bases. Germline V gene sequence: CDR1 KGHSH, CDR2 LQKENI. This CDR3 comprises 15 residues. Trimming cost V 2 bases and J 9 bases, with 20 bases left between them. The CDR3 DNA reads as TGTGCCAGCTCACCAGGGGAAGGAGGCACGGTCGGGCAGTACTTC. Protein product: CASSPGEGGTVGQYF. Full variable domain (remainder filled in from reference TRBV18 and TRBJ2-7): NAGVMQNPRHLVRRRGQEARLRCSPMKGHSHVYWYRQLPEEGLKFMVYLQKENIIDESGMPKERFSAEFPKEGPSILRIQQVVRGDSAAYFCASSPGEGGTVGQYFGPGTRLTVT.

The J gene is TRBJ2-5, the V gene TRBV3-1; D gene uncertain. The CDR3 runs to 14 residues. Trimming removed 2 bases at V and 2 bases at J, with 9 bases between. Per the germline V gene, CDR1 is LGHDT and CDR2 is YNNKEL (reference sequence). The CDR3 DNA sequence: TGTGCCAGCAGCCAAAGCATGACACAAGAGACCCAGTACTTC. Translating gives CASSQSMTQETQYF.

The rearrangement links TRBV27 to TRBJ2-5; 12 bases map to TRBD2. With 5 bases clipped from V and 5 bases from J, the junction kept 6 bases outside the gene matches. Germline CDR1 and CDR2: MNHEY and SMNVEV (reference sequence). The CDR3 consists of 15 residues. CDR3 sequence reads: CASSPSGGAWETQYF. Written as DNA, the CDR3 is TGTGCCAGCAGTCCTAGCGGGGGGGCCTGGGAGACCCAGTACTTC.

The chain carries TRBV29-1 and TRBJ1-5; TRBD1 matches 7 bases. Germline V gene sequence: CDR1 SQVTM, CDR2 ANQGSEA. CDR3 length: 14 residues. Unmatched junction bases numbered 6, after V lost 4 bases and J lost 3 bases. CDR3 sequence: CSVVTGQTNQPQHF. CDR3 sequence (DNA): TGCAGCGTTGTCACGGGACAGACCAATCAGCCCCAGCATTTT.

The rearrangement uses TRBV5-1 and TRBJ2-5; TRBD1 or TRBD2 may be the D gene (5 bases each). The CDR3 is 16 residues long. Germline CDR1 SGHRS, CDR2 YFSETQ. V was pared by 3 bases and J by 5 bases, with 20 bases between. The CDR3 is CASSSPGRGVGETQYF. In DNA, the CDR3 is TGCGCCAGCAGCTCGCCGGGACGGGGAGTGGGTGAGACCCAGTACTTC. Variable domain in full (rest from reference TRBV5-1 and TRBJ2-5): KAGVTQTPRYLIKTRGQQVTLSCSPISGHRSVSWYQQTPGQGLQFLFEYFSETQRNKGNFPGRFSGRQFSNSRSEMNVSTLELGDSALYLCASSSPGRGVGETQYFGPGTRLLVL.

The rearrangement links TRBV7-9 to TRBJ2-6; 7 nucleotides line up with TRBD1. The CDR3 loop spans 15 amino acids. J lost 2 bases, V lost 3 bases, and 1 base had no gene match. Germline CDR1 is SEHNR and CDR2 is FQNEAQ (reference sequence). This CDR3 reads CASSFDRAGANVLTF. The DNA of the CDR3 is TGTGCCAGCAGCTTCGACAGGGCTGGGGCCAACGTCCTGACTTTC.

This chain joins TRBV29-1 and TRBJ2-7; 9 positions match TRBD2. The V and J ends lost 4 bases and 3 bases, in that order; junction bases with no gene match: 13. In germline, CDR1 is SQVTM, CDR2 ANQGSEA. The CDR3 length is 16 residues. CDR3 protein: CSVAPGGREGRYEQYF. For the CDR3, the DNA is TGCAGCGTTGCCCCCGGGGGGCGGGAGGGCCGCTACGAGCAGTACTTC.

The gene calls are TRBV29-1 and TRBJ1-5, with D unresolved. V lost 5 bases and J 4 bases, leaving 12 bases between the germline ends. Germline V gene lookup returns CDR1 SQVTM and CDR2 ANQGSEA. CDR3 length: 13 amino acids. CDR3 sequence (DNA): TGCAGCGTTCAAGGTATAGATAATCAGCCCCAGCATTTT. Residues: CSVQGIDNQPQHF.

The chain employs TRBV27 and TRBJ1-6; 7 nucleotides line up with TRBD1. After removal of 1 base from V and 10 bases from J, the junction contained 4 bases not matched to a gene. CDR1 is MNHEY and CDR2 is SMNVEV in the germline V gene (reference sequence). The CDR3 spans 14 residues. The CDR3 DNA reads TGTGCCAGCAGTTTATGGGACAGAGGGTCACCCCTCCACTTT. Translated, it gives CASSLWDRGSPLHF.